This T cell receptor (beta chain) originates from a study of cytomegalovirus exposure and HLA in healthy donors. The study, taken as a whole, reports: In a later analysis, HLA-associated TCR beta chains were more clonally expanded than equally common others. Excluded were some V segments that proved indistinguishable, including TRBV6-2 and TRBV6-3. CMV serostatus was the only recorded immune exposure for donors.

This cohort consisted of healthy bone marrow donors. The PCR employed 60 Vbeta primers together with 13 Jbeta primers. The method was immunoSEQ multiplex PCR; TCRdb's version includes in-frame clones alone and lacks a portion of them. The sample has about 160,000 clones; around 78% are singletons. About this clone itself: Antigen unknown.

Germline V CDR1 and CDR2: SGHNT, YENEEA. J was trimmed by 4 bases and V by 3 bases; bases with no gene match: 3. There are 15 residues in the CDR3. The J gene is TRBJ2-2, the V gene TRBV11-3, with 9 bases fitting TRBD2. Sequenced input: PBMCs. The origin of this receptor is a woman aged 50 to 60 in good health and CMV-seropositive. Here the CDR3 reads CASSLRREGTGELFF. The DNA of the CDR3 is TGTGCCAGCAGCTTGAGGCGGGAGGGCACCGGGGAGCTGTTTTTT.